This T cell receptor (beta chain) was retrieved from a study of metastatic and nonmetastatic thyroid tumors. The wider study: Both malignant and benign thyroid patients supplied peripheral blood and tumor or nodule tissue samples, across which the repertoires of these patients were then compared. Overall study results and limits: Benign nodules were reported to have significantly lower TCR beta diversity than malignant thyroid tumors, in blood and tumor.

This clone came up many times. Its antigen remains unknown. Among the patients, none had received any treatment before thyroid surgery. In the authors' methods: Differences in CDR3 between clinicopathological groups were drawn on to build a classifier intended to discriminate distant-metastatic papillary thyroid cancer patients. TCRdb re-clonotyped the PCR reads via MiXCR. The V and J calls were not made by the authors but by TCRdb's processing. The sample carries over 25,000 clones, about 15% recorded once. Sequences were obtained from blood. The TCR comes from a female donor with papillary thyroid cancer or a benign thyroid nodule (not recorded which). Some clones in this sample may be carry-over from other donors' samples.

CDR3 nucleotides: TGTGCCAGCAGTCCTCGCCGAACTAGCGACTACGAGCAGTACTTC. Translating gives CASSPRRTSDYEQYF. The chain links TRBV12-3 or TRBV12-4 to TRBJ2-7, with 7 positions matching TRBD2. With 5 bases clipped from V and 3 bases from J, the junction kept 10 bases outside the gene matches. CDR3 length: 15 residues.